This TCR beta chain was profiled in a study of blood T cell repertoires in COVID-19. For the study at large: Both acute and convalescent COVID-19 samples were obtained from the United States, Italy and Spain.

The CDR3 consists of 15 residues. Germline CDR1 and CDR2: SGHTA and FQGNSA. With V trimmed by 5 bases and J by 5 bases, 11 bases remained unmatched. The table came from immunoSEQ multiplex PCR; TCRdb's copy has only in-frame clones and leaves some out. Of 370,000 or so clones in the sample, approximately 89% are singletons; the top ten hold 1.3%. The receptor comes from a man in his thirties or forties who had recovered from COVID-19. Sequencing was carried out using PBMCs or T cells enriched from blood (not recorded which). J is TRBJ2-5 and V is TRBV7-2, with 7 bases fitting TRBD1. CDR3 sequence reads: CASSQIRTGGETQYF. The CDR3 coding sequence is TGTGCCAGCAGCCAAATCCGGACAGGTGGGGAGACCCAGTACTTC.